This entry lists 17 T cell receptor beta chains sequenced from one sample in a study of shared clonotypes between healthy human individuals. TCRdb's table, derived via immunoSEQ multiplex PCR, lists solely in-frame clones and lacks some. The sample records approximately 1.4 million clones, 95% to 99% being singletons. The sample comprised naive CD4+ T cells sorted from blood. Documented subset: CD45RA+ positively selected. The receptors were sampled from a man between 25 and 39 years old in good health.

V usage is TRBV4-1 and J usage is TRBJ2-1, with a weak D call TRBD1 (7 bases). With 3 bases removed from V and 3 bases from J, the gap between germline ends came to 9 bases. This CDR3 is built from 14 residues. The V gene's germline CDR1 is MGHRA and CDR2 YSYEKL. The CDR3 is CASSQQGGYNEQFF. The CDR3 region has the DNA TGCGCCAGCAGCCAGCAGGGGGGCTACAATGAGCAGTTCTTC.

This CDR3 is CARRNRENATNEKLFF. The CDR3 DNA follows: TGTGCCAGGCGAAACAGGGAGAATGCAACTAATGAAAAACTGTTTTTT. V is TRBV7-3 and J is TRBJ1-4; D possibly corresponds to TRBD1 (6 bases). Germline CDR1 and CDR2: SGHTA and FQGTGA. Trimming stripped 9 bases from V and 0 bases from J, with 17 bases between. The CDR3 has 16 residues.

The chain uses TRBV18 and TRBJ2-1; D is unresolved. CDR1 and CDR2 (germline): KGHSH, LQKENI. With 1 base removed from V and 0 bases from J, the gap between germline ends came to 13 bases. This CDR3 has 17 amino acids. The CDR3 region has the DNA TGTGCCAGCTCACCACAGTTAGCCGAAAGCTCCTACAATGAGCAGTTCTTC. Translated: CASSPQLAESSYNEQFF.

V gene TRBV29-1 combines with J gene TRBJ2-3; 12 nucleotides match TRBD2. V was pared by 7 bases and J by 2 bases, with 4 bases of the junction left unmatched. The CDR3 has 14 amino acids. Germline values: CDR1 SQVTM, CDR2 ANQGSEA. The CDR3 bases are TGCAGCGGGGGACTAGCGGGCTTCACAGATACGCAGTATTTT. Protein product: CSGGLAGFTDTQYF.

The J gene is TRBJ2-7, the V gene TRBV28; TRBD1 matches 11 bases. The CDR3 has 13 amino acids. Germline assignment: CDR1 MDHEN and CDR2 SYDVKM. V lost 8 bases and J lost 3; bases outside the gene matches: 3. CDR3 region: CASGTGGGYEQYF. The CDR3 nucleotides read TGTGCCAGCGGGACAGGGGGGGGCTACGAGCAGTACTTC. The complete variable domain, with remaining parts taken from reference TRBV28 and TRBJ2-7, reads DVKVTQSSRYLVKRTGEKVFLECVQDMDHENMFWYRQDPGLGLRLIYFSYDVKMKEKGDIPEGYSVSREKKERFSLILESASTNQTSMYLCASGTGGGYEQYFGPGTRLTVT.

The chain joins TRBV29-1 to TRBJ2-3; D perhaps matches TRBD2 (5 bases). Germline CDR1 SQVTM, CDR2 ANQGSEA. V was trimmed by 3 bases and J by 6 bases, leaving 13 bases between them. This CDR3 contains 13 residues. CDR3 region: CSVERVSLDTQYF. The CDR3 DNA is TGCAGCGTTGAGAGGGTATCTCTGGATACGCAGTATTTT.

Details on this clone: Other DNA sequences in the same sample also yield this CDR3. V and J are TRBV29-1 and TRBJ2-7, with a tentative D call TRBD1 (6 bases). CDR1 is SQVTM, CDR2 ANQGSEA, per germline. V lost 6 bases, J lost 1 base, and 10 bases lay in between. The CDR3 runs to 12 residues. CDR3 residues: CSVTRGSYEQYF. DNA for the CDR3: TGCAGCGTGACCAGGGGTTCCTACGAGCAGTACTTC.

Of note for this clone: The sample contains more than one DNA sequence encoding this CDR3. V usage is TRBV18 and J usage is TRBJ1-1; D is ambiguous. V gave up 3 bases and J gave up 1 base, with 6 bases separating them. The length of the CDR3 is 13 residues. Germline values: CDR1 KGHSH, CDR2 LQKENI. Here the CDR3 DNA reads TGTGCCAGCTCACCGTCAGGGAACACTGAAGCTTTCTTT. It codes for CASSPSGNTEAFF.

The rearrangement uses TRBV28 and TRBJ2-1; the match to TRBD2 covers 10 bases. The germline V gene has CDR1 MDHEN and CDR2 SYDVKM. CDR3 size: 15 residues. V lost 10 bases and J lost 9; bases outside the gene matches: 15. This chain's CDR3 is CATRWGAGGPGEQFF. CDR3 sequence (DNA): TGTGCCACTAGGTGGGGAGCGGGAGGGCCTGGTGAGCAGTTCTTC.

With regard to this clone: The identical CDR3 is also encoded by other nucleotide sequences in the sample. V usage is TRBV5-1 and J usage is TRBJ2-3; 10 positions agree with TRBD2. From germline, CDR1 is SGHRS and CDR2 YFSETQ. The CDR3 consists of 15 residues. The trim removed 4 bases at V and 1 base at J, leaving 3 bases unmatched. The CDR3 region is CASSLGLAGTDTQYF. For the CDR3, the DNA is TGCGCCAGCAGCCTAGGACTAGCGGGCACAGATACGCAGTATTTT.

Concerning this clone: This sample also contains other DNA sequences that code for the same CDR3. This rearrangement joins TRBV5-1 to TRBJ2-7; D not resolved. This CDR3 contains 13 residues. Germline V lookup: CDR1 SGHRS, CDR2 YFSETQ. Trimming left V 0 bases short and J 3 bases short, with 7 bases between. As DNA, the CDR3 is TGCGCCAGCAGCTTGGCCGGCAGCTACGAGCAGTACTTC. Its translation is CASSLAGSYEQYF.

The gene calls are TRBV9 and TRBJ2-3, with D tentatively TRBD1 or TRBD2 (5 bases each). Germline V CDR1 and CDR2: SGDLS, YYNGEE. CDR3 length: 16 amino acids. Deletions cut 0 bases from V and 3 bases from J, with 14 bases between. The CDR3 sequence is CASSVVGRTTTDTQYF. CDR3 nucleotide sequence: TGTGCCAGCAGCGTAGTGGGACGAACAACAACAGATACGCAGTATTTT.

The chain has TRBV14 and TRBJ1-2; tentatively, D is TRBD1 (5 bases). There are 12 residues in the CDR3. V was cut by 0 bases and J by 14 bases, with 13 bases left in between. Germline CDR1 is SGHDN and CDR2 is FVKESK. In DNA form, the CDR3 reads TGTGCCAGCAGCCAAGAAGGGGCGCGGAGGACCTTC. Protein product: CASSQEGARRTF.

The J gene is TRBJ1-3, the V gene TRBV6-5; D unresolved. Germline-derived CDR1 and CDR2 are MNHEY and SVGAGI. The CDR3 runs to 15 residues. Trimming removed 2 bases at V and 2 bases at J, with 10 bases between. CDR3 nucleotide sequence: TGTGCCAGCAGTTACGAGAGGACCGCTGGAAACACCATATATTTT. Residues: CASSYERTAGNTIYF.

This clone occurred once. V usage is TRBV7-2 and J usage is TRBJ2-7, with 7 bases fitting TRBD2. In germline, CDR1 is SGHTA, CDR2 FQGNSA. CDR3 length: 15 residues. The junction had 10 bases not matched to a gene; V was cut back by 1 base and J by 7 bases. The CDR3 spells CASSLDRGSPREQYF. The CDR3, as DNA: TGTGCCAGCAGCTTAGACCGCGGGAGTCCCCGAGAGCAGTACTTC.

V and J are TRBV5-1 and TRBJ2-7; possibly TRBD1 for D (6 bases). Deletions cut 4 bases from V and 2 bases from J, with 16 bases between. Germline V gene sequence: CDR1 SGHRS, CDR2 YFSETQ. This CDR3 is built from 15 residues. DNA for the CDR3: TGCGCCAGCAGCAGGATTCAGGGGACCCCCTACGAGCAGTACTTC. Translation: CASSRIQGTPYEQYF.

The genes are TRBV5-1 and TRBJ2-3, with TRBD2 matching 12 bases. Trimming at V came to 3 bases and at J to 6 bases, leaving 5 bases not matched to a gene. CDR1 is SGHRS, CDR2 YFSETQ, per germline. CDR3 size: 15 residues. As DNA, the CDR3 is TGCGCCAGCAGCTACCGACTAGCGGGAGCGGATACGCAGTATTTT. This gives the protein CASSYRLAGADTQYF.